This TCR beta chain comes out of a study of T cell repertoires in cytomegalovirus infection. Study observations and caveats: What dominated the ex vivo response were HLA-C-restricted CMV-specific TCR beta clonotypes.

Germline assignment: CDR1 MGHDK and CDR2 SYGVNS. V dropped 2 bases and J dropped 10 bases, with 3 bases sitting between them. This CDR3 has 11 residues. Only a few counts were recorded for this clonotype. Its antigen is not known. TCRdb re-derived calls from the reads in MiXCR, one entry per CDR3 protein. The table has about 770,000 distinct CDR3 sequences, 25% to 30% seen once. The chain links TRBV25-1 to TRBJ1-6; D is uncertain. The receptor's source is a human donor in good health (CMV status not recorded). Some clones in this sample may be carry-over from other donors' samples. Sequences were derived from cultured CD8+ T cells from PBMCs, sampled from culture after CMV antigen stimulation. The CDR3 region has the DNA TGTGCCAGCAGTGAAGGCTCACCCCTCCACTTT. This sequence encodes CASSEGSPLHF.